The entry that follows covers one T cell receptor (beta chain) sequence. Produced via immunoSEQ multiplex PCR; TCRdb's table is partial and in-frame only. The sample includes more than 95,000 clones, around 87% of them seen just once. The data were obtained in a study of control samples from healthy donors and cancer patients. The origin of this receptor is a woman aged 45-60 years with colorectal cancer. Sequenced input: PBMCs.

The DNA for the CDR3 is TGTGCCAGCAGTGCAACCGGGACAGGGAGCTGGGTCGACTATGGCTACACCTTC. It is translated as CASSATGTGSWVDYGYTF. The gene calls are TRBV6-1 and TRBJ1-2; 9 bases line up with TRBD1. CDR3 length: 18 amino acids. CDR1 is MNHNS and CDR2 is SASEGT in the germline V gene. J was trimmed by 3 bases and V by 4 bases; bases with no gene match: 15.